The 12 T cell receptor beta chains listed next were all sequenced from one sample in a study of T cells after yellow fever vaccination. MiXCR was run by TCRdb on the 5' RACE reads, yielding one entry per CDR3 protein. The sample carries some 320,000 distinct CDR3 sequences, approximately 4.5% recorded once. Sequencing was performed on PBMCs, taken 15 days after the yellow fever booster vaccination. The receptors stem from a man younger than 30 who received the YFV17D yellow fever vaccine.

The V call is TRBV5-1, the J call TRBJ1-3, with D possibly matching TRBD1 (5 bases). Looked up from germline, CDR1 is SGHRS and CDR2 is YFSETQ. V lost 4 bases and J 8 bases, leaving 10 bases between the germline ends. CDR3 length: 12 amino acids. The DNA of the CDR3 is TGCGCCAGCAGCCCGGGGGGAGACACCATATATTTT. It is translated as CASSPGGDTIYF.

This clonotype was recorded at least ten times. This rearrangement joins TRBV9 to TRBJ1-4, with D perhaps TRBD1 (6 bases). The CDR3 is made up of 16 amino acids. Deletions cut 5 bases from V and 6 bases from J, with 20 bases between. CDR1 is SGDLS, CDR2 YYNGEE, per germline. DNA for the CDR3: TGTGCCAGCAGACGGGGTACAGGGCAAGGCTATGAAAAACTGTTTTTT. This codes for CASRRGTGQGYEKLFF.

This clonotype was seen many times. Written as DNA, the CDR3 is TGTGCCAGCAGTTGGACACTTACAGATACGCAGTATTTT. Translating gives CASSWTLTDTQYF. The V and J genes are TRBV6-4 and TRBJ2-3; D is possibly TRBD1 (5 bases). The CDR3 runs to 13 residues. V lost 5 bases, J lost 3 bases, and 9 bases lay in between. CDR1 and CDR2 (germline): MRHNA, SNTAGT.

This clonotype was counted a few times. The CDR3 loop reads CSVELLAKYEQYV. In DNA, the CDR3 is TGCAGCGTTGAATTACTAGCCAAATACGAGCAGTACGTC. V and J are TRBV29-1 and TRBJ2-7, with D possibly matching TRBD2 (6 bases). Looked up from germline, CDR1 is SQVTM and CDR2 is ANQGSEA. The length of the CDR3 is 13 residues. V was shortened by 2 bases and J by 4 bases, with 12 bases between the two germline ends.

This clonotype was seen repeatedly, ten times or more. The chain recombines TRBV6-5 with TRBJ2-3; maybe TRBD1 (6 bases). The CDR3 spans 14 residues. The ends were cut back, 6 bases at V and 3 bases at J, with 13 bases in the middle. Germline CDR1 MNHEY, CDR2 SVGAGI. CDR3 amino acids: CASRVQGGTDTQYF. The CDR3 DNA reads TGTGCCAGCAGGGTACAGGGTGGAACAGATACGCAGTATTTT.

This clonotype was detected ten times or more. The chain has TRBV15 and TRBJ1-5; D unclear. Germline V gene sequence: CDR1 LNHNV, CDR2 YYDKDF (reference sequence). V dropped 0 bases and J dropped 2 bases, with 8 bases sitting between them. The CDR3 extends over 15 amino acids. CDR3 in DNA: TGTGCCACCAGCAGAGATACAGAGGGCAATCAGCCCCAGCATTTT. Encoded protein: CATSRDTEGNQPQHF.

This clonotype has a handful of counts. This chain links TRBV12-3 or TRBV12-4 with TRBJ1-3, with D perhaps matching TRBD1 (5 bases). V lost 5 bases to trimming and J lost 0 bases, with 17 bases between them. The CDR3 spans 17 residues. DNA for the CDR3: TGTGCCAGCAGTCATCTACCGGGACGGAGCTCTGGAAACACCATATATTTT. Translation gives CASSHLPGRSSGNTIYF.

In this sample, this clonotype turned up a few times. The V and J genes are TRBV5-5 and TRBJ1-5; D gene unclear. Germline CDR1 reads SGHKS; CDR2 reads YYEKEE (reference sequence). V lost 0 bases and J lost 4, with 8 bases in between. The CDR3 spans 14 residues. The CDR3 loop is CASSLGRANQPQHF. The CDR3 region has the DNA TGTGCCAGCAGCTTGGGCCGAGCAAATCAGCCCCAGCATTTT.

This clonotype was observed at least ten times. This likely comes from a read error, as the CDR3 has no conserved phenylalanine or tryptophan at its end. The chain joins TRBV20-1 to TRBJ1-2; tentatively, D is TRBD1 (5 bases). Deletions cut 0 bases from V and 7 bases from J, with 15 bases between. This CDR3 is built from 14 residues. CDR1 DFQATT and CDR2 SNEGSKA come from the germline V gene (reference sequence). The CDR3 reads CSARDLRGGTGYTS. For the CDR3, the DNA is TGCAGTGCTAGAGATCTTCGGGGGGGAACTGGCTACACCTCC.

This chain joins TRBV4-1 and TRBJ1-2; maybe TRBD1 (5 bases). The germline V gene has CDR1 MGHRA and CDR2 YSYEKL. Trimming stripped 1 base from V and 5 bases from J, with 8 bases between. The CDR3 sequence is 13 residues long. The CDR3 bases are TGCGCCAGCAGCCAAGGGGACGTTTATGGCTACACCTTC. This encodes CASSQGDVYGYTF.

This chain joins TRBV5-1 and TRBJ1-2; 8 bases are a match to TRBD1. The CDR3 is 16 residues long. The germline V gene has CDR1 SGHRS and CDR2 YFSETQ. With 3 bases clipped from V and 1 base from J, the junction kept 8 bases outside the gene matches. The CDR3 protein is CASSWGGTGRNYGYTF. The CDR3 region has the DNA TGCGCCAGCAGCTGGGGCGGGACAGGCCGTAACTATGGCTACACCTTC.

In its sample, this clonotype was seen a few times. The V gene is TRBV18, the J gene TRBJ1-5; D unclear. The V gene lost 3 bases and the J gene lost 0 bases, with 9 bases spanning the gap. Looked up from germline, CDR1 is KGHSH and CDR2 is LQKENI. This CDR3 has 15 residues. The CDR3 bases are TGTGCCAGCTCACCCGGAATCAATAGCAATCAGCCCCAGCATTTT. This encodes CASSPGINSNQPQHF.